Sequencing of this T cell receptor (beta chain) was carried out in a study of T cells in Graves' hyperthyroidism and ophthalmopathy. Broader study findings: In the analysis, a 13 V-J model separated ophthalmopathy from stable hyperthyroidism.

The CDR3 totals 16 residues. Germline V CDR1 and CDR2: LGHDT, YNNKEL (reference sequence). V was cut by 0 bases and J by 2 bases, with 13 bases left in between. Only a few counts were recorded for this clonotype. Its matching antigen is unknown. RNA transcripts served as the template for amplifying TCR beta CDR3 regions. The HTBI primer set drove a first-round RT-PCR of the TCR CDR3. TCRdb reanalysed the multiplex PCR reads using MiXCR and keeps one entry per CDR3 protein. The sample gives fewer than 400,000 distinct CDR3 sequences, over 15% of which show up once; around 35% is in the top ten. Graves' hyperthyroidism is called stable when ophthalmopathy does not progress within 18 months.

The sequence derives from a man aged 30 to 45 with Graves' hyperthyroidism. The gene calls are TRBV3-1 and TRBJ1-2; the D is unclear. The sample taken for sequencing was blood. The CDR3 DNA reads as TGTGCCAGCAGCCAAGATAGTGGTAACGCAAACTATGGCTACACCTTC. This translates into CASSQDSGNANYGYTF.